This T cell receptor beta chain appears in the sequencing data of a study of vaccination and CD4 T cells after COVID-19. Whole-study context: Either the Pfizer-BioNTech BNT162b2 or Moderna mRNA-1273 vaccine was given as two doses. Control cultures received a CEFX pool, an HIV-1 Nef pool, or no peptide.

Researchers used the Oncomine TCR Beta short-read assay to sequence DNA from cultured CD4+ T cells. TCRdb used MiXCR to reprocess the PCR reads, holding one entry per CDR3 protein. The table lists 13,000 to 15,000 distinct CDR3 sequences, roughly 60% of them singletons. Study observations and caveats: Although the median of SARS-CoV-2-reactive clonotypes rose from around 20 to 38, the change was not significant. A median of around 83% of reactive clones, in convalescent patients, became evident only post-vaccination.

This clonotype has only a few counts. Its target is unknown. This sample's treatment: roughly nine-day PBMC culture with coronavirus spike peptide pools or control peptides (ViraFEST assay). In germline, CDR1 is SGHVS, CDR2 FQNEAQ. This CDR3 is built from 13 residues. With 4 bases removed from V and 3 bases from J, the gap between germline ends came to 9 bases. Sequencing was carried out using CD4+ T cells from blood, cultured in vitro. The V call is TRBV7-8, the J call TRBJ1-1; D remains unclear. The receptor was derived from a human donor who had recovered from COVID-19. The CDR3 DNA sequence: TGTGCCAGCAGCTCCCTCGCGGACACTGAAGCTTTCTTT. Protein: CASSSLADTEAFF. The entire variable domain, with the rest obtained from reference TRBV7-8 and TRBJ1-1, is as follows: GAGVSQSPRYKVAKRGQDVALRCDPISGHVSLFWYQQALGQGPEFLTYFQNEAQLDKSGLPSDRFFAERPEGSVSTLKIQRTQQEDSAVYLCASSSLADTEAFFGQGTRLTVV.